These 4 T cell receptor beta chains share one sample of origin, sequenced in a study of cytomegalovirus exposure and HLA in healthy donors (dated by TCRdb to 2017 to 2019). The library was made by the immunoSEQ multiplex PCR assay. TCRdb re-hosts the immuneACCESS table, in-frame sequences only. Its copies lack some clones; in the studies checked, an unresolved V gene accounts for under half of them, and the cause for the rest is not known. The sample table contains about 160,000 clones; only one count was recorded for more than 75% of them. 3% of the sample lies in the top ten. The specimen was PBMCs. The receptors were gathered from a young man in good health and CMV-seronegative.

The rearrangement uses TRBV18 and TRBJ2-7; 8 bases map to TRBD1. In germline, CDR1 is KGHSH, CDR2 LQKENI. This CDR3 region has 17 residues. The trim removed 3 bases at V and 1 base at J, leaving 11 bases unmatched. Here the CDR3 DNA reads TGTGCCAGCTCACCGGGTTCCGGGACAGGCAAATCCTACGAGCAGTACTTC. Translating it yields CASSPGSGTGKSYEQYF.

The CDR3 nucleotides read TGCGCCAGCGCCCCGACAGGGGGAATAGGAAACACCATATATTTT. Translated: CASAPTGGIGNTIYF. The gene calls are TRBV5-1 and TRBJ1-3; 9 bases are shared with TRBD1. The CDR3 is made up of 15 amino acids. The junction had 9 bases not matched to a gene; V was cut back by 7 bases and J by 4 bases. CDR1 SGHRS and CDR2 YFSETQ come from the germline V gene.

The chain carries TRBV5-1 and TRBJ1-1; D call uncertain. Trimming cost V 0 bases and J 1 base, with 7 bases left between them. The CDR3 is made up of 14 amino acids. Germline V lookup: CDR1 SGHRS, CDR2 YFSETQ. In nucleotides, the CDR3 is TGCGCCAGCAGCTTGGGACTTACGAACACTGAAGCTTTCTTT. It encodes CASSLGLTNTEAFF.

This chain uses TRBV6-1 with TRBJ2-7, with 7 bases lining up with TRBD1. Germline V CDR1 and CDR2: MNHNS, SASEGT. The CDR3 consists of 15 residues. V shed 2 bases and J 6 bases; nucleotides not matched to a gene: 10. The CDR3 region has the DNA TGTGCCAGCAGTGAAAATACAGGGGAGAGGGTCGAGCAGTACGTC. This encodes CASSENTGERVEQYV.